This entry lists 6 T cell receptor beta chains sequenced from one sample in a study of blood T cells in healthy people across ages. Through a sample-barcoded 5' primer and a J-beta primer mix, a second PCR was run for about 6 to 11 cycles. From the 5' RACE reads, TCRdb called clonotypes with MiXCR, one entry per CDR3 protein. Here the sample spans some 760,000 distinct CDR3 sequences, just under 25% being singletons. This sample was also put to use in a study of T cells of mothers and their children.

Sequencing was performed on blood. These receptors were obtained from a boy under 18 in good health.

This clonotype has only a few counts. The rearrangement links TRBV7-2 to TRBJ2-5, with 7 bases that match TRBD1. The DNA end lines up better with TRBJ2-1; the J call may be wrong. Germline assignment: CDR1 SGHTA and CDR2 FQGNSA. CDR3 size: 13 residues. The CDR3 spells CASRQGAYNEQFF. The DNA of the CDR3 is TGTGCCAGCAGGCAGGGGGCCTACAATGAGCAGTTCTTC.

This clonotype was detected only a few times. The chain is built from TRBV19 and TRBJ2-6, with unresolved D. CDR3 length equals 15 residues. V lost 5 bases, J lost 0 bases, and 8 bases lay in between. Germline CDR1 is LNHDA and CDR2 is SQIVND (reference sequence). CDR3 sequence reads: CASSAIISGANVLTF. The DNA of the CDR3 is TGTGCCAGTAGTGCCATCATCTCTGGGGCCAACGTCCTGACTTTC.

The chain carries TRBV29-1 and TRBJ2-1, with TRBD2 identical over 8 bases. CDR3 length equals 12 residues. Germline CDR1 is SQVTM and CDR2 is ANQGSEA. J gave up 8 bases and V 4 bases, and 4 bases lay outside the gene matches. The CDR3: CSVGSAGDEQFF. Written as DNA, the CDR3 is TGCAGCGTTGGATCAGCGGGAGATGAGCAGTTCTTC.

The DNA of the CDR3 is TGCAGTGCTACCGACAGGGCCCCGACCCAGTACTTC. As protein: CSATDRAPTQYF. V is TRBV20-1 and J is TRBJ2-5; 7 nucleotides match TRBD1. Germline CDR1 DFQATT, CDR2 SNEGSKA (reference sequence). Trimming cost V 4 bases and J 7 bases; bases outside gene matches: 6. CDR3 length: 12 amino acids.

The CDR3 DNA is TGCAGCGTTGAGAGCGGGGGCCTCTGGGACGGCACAGATACGCAGTATTTT. It is translated as CSVESGGLWDGTDTQYF. V and J are TRBV29-1 and TRBJ2-3; 8 bases agree with TRBD2. The J segment lost 1 base and the V segment lost 3 bases, leaving 12 bases of the junction unmatched. This CDR3 is 17 amino acids long. CDR1 is SQVTM and CDR2 is ANQGSEA in the germline V gene.

The rearrangement joins TRBV5-5 to TRBJ2-5; D gene ambiguous. Germline V gives CDR1 SGHKS, CDR2 YYEKEE (reference sequence). The CDR3 has 13 amino acids. V was pared by 0 bases and J by 4 bases, with 7 bases between. The DNA for the CDR3 is TGTGCCAGCAGCTTGGCGGTAGCAGAGACCCAGTACTTC. Encoded protein: CASSLAVAETQYF.